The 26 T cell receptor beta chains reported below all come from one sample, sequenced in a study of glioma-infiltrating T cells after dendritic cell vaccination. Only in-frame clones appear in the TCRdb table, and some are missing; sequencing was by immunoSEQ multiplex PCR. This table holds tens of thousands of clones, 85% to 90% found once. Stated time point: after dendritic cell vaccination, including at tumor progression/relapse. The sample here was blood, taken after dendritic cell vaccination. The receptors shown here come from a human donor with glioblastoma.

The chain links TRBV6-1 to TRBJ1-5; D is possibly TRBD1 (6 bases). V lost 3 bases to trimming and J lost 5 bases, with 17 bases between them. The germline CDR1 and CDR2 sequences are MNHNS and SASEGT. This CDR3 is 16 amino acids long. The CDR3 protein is CASSEGAVAGDQPQHF. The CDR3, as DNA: TGTGCCAGCAGTGAGGGGGCCGTAGCAGGAGATCAGCCCCAGCATTTT.

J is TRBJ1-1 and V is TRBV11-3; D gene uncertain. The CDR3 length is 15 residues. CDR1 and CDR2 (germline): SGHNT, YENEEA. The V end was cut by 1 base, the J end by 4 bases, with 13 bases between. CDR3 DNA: TGTGCCAGCAGCTTAGGCGAAATTTCGGGCACTGAAGCTTTCTTT. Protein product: CASSLGEISGTEAFF.

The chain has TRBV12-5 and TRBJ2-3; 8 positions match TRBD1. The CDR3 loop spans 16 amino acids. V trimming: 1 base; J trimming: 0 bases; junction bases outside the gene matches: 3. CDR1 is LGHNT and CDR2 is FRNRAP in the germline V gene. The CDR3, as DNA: TGTGCTAGTGGTTTGGACAGGGGGAGCAGCACAGATACGCAGTATTTT. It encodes CASGLDRGSSTDTQYF.

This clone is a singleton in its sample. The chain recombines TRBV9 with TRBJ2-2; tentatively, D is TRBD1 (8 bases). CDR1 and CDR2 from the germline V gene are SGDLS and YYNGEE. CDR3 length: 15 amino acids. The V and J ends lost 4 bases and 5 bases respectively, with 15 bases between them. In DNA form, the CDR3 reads TGTGCCAGCAGCCCCGGACAGGGAGGGACCGGGGAGCTGTTTTTT. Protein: CASSPGQGGTGELFF.

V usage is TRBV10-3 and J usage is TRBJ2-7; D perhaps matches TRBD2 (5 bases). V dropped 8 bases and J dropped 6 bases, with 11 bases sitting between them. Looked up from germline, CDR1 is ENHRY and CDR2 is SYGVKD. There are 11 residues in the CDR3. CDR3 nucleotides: TGTGCCATCGGAGGAGCCGCCGAGCAGTACTTC. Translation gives CAIGGAAEQYF.

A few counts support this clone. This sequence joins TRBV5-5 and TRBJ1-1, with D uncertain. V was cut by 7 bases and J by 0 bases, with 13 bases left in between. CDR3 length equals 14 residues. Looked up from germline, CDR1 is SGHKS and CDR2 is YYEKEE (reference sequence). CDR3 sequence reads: CASQVDPMNTEAFF. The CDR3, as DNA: TGTGCCAGCCAGGTGGATCCCATGAACACTGAAGCTTTCTTT.

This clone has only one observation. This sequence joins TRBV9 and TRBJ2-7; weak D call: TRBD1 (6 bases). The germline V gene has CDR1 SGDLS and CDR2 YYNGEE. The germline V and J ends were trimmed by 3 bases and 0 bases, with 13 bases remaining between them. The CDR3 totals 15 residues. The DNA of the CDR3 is TGTGCCAGCAGCGCTTACCGGGACAACTCCTACGAGCAGTACTTC. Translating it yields CASSAYRDNSYEQYF. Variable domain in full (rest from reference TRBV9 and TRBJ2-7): DSGVTQTPKHLITATGQRVTLRCSPRSGDLSVYWYQQSLDQGLQFLIQYYNGEERAKGNILERFSAQQFPDLHSELNLSSLELGDSALYFCASSAYRDNSYEQYFGPGTRLTVT.

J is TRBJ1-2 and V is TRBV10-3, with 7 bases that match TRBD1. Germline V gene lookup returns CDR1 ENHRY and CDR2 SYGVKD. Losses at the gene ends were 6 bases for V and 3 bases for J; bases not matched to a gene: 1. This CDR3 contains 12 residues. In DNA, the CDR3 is TGTGCCATCAGCAGGGGGGACTATGGCTACACCTTC. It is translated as CAISRGDYGYTF.

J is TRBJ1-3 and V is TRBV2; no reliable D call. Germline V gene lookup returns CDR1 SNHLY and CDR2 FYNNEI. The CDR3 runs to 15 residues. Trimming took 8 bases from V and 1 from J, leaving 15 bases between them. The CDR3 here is CASGVLERSGNTIYF. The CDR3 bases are TGTGCCAGCGGAGTATTGGAGAGATCTGGAAACACCATATATTTT.

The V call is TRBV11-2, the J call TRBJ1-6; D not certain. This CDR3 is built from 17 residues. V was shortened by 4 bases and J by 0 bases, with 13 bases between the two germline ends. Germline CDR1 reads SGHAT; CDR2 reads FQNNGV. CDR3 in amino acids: CASSSMGLTSYNSPLHF. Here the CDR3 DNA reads TGTGCCAGCAGCTCCATGGGCCTCACCTCCTATAATTCACCCCTCCACTTT.

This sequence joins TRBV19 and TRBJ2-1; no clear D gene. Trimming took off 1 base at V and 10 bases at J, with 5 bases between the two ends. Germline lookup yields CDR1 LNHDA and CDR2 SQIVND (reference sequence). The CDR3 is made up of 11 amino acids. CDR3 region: CASSIGLEQFF. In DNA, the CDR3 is TGTGCCAGTAGTATAGGTCTAGAGCAGTTCTTC.

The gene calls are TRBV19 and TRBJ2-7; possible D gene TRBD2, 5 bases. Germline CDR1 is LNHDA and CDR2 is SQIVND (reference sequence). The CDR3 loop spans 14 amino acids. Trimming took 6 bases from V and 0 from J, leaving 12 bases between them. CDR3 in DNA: TGTGCCAGTAGGGTAACGGGGAACTCCTACGAGCAGTACTTC. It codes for CASRVTGNSYEQYF.

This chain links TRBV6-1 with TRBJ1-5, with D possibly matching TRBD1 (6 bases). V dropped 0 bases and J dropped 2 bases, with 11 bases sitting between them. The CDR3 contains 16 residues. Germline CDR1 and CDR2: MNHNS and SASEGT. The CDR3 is CASSEANRAGNQPQHF. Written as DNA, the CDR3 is TGTGCCAGCAGTGAAGCTAACAGGGCGGGCAATCAGCCCCAGCATTTT.

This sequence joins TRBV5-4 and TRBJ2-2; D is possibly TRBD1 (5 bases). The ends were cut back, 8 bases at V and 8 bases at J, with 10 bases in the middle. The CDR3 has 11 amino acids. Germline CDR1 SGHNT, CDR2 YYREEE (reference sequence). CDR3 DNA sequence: TGTGCCAGTCAGGGAACAGGGGAGCTGTTTTTT. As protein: CASQGTGELFF.

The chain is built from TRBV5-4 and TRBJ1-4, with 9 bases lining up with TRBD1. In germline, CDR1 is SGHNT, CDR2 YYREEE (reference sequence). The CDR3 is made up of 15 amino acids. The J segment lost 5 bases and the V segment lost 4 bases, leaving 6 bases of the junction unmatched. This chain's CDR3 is CASSHTGTGNEKLFF. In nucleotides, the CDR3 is TGTGCCAGCAGCCACACCGGGACAGGGAATGAAAAACTGTTTTTT.

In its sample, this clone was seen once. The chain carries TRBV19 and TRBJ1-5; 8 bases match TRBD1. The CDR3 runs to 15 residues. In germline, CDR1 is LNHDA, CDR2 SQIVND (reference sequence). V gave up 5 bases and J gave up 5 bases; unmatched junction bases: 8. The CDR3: CASSQGDRPYQPQHF. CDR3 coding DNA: TGTGCCAGTAGTCAGGGGGACAGGCCGTATCAGCCCCAGCATTTT.

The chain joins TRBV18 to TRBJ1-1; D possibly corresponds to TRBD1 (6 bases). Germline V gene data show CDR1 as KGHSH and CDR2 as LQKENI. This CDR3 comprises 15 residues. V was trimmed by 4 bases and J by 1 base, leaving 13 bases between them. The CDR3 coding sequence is TGTGCCAGCTCACTAACCGGGACACAGAACACTGAAGCTTTCTTT. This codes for CASSLTGTQNTEAFF. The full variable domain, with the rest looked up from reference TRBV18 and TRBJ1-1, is NAGVMQNPRHLVRRRGQEARLRCSPMKGHSHVYWYRQLPEEGLKFMVYLQKENIIDESGMPKERFSAEFPKEGPSILRIQQVVRGDSAAYFCASSLTGTQNTEAFFGQGTRLTVV.

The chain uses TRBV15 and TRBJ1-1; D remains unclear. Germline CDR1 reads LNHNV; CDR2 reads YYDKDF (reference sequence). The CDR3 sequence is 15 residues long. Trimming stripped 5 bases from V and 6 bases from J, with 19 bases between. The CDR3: CATSEELTLVSEAFF. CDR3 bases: TGTGCCACCAGCGAGGAATTAACTTTGGTGTCTGAAGCTTTCTTT.

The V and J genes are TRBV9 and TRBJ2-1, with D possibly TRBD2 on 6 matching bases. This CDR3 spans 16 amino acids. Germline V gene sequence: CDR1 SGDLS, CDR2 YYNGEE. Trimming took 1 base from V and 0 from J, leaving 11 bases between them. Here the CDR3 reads CASSVTSSSSYNEQFF. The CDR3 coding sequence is TGTGCCAGCAGCGTAACTAGCTCGAGCTCCTACAATGAGCAGTTCTTC. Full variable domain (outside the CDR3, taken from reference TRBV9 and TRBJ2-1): DSGVTQTPKHLITATGQRVTLRCSPRSGDLSVYWYQQSLDQGLQFLIQYYNGEERAKGNILERFSAQQFPDLHSELNLSSLELGDSALYFCASSVTSSSSYNEQFFGPGTRLTVL.

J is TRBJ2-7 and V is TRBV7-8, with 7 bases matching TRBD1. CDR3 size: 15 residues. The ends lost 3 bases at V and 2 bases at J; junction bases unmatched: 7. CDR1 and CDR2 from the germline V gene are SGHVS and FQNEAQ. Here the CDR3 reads CASSLSADRAYEQYF. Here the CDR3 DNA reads TGTGCCAGCAGCTTGTCAGCCGACAGGGCCTACGAGCAGTACTTC.

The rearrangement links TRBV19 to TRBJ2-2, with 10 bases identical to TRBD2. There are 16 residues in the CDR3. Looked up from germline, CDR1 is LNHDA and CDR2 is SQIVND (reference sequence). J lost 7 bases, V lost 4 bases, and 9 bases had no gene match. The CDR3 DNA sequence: TGTGCCAGTAGTAGTCGCAGCGGGGGGGCCGGCGGGGAGCTGTTTTTT. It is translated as CASSSRSGGAGGELFF.

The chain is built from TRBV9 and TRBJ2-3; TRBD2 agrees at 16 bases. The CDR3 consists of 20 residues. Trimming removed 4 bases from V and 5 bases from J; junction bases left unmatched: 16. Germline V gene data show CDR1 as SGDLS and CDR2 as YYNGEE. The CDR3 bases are TGTGCCAGCAGCCCGTCTGTGGGACTAGCGGGGGGGCCCTTGGGAGATACGCAGTATTTT. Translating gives CASSPSVGLAGGPLGDTQYF.

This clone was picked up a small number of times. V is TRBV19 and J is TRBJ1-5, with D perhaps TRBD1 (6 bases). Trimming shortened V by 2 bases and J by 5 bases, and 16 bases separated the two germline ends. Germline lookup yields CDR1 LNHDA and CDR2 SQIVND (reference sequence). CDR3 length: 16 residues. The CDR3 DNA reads TGTGCCAGTAGTATATTCTCCATGGCAGGGGATCAGCCCCAGCATTTT. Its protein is CASSIFSMAGDQPQHF. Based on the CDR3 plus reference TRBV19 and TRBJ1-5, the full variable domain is DGGITQSPKYLFRKEGQNVTLSCEQNLNHDAMYWYRQDPGQGLRLIYYSQIVNDFQKGDIAEGYSVSREKKESFPLTVTSAQKNPTAFYLCASSIFSMAGDQPQHFGDGTRLSIL.

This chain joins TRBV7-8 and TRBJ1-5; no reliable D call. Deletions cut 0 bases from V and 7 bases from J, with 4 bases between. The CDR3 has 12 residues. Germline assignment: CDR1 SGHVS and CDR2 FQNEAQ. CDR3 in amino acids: CASSLARQPQHF. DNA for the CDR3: TGTGCCAGCAGCTTAGCTAGACAGCCCCAGCATTTT.

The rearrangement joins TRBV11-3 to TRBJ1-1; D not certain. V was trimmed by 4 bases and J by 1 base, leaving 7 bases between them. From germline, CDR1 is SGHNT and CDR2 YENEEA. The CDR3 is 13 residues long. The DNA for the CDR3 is TGTGCCAGCAGCTCAACAGAGAACACTGAAGCTTTCTTT. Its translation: CASSSTENTEAFF.

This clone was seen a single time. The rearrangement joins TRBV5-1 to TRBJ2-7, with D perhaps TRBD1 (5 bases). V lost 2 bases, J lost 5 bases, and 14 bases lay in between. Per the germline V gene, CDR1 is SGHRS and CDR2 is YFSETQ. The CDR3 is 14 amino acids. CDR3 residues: CASSLGAGLHEQYF. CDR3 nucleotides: TGCGCCAGCAGCTTAGGGGCAGGGTTGCACGAGCAGTACTTC.